These 20 T cell receptor beta chains were all obtained from the same sample, sequenced in a study of Graves' ophthalmopathy and Graves' hyperthyroidism. The sequenced template was RNA, covering the TCR beta CDR3 region. The workflow started with a first-round RT-PCR run with HTBI primers and then moved on to a second-round multiplex PCR. Using its own MiXCR run on the multiplex PCR reads, TCRdb lists one record per CDR3 protein. The data hold around 470,000 distinct CDR3 sequences, with about 15% observed a single time. What was sequenced was blood. These receptor sequences come from a woman between 25 and 40 years old with Graves' ophthalmopathy.

This clonotype has ten or more counts. The gene calls are TRBV27 and TRBJ1-2; TRBD1 matches at 8 bases. J gave up 5 bases and V 8 bases, and 10 bases lay outside the gene matches. CDR3 length: 14 amino acids. The V gene's germline CDR1 is MNHEY and CDR2 SMNVEV (reference sequence). In nucleotides, the CDR3 is TGTGCCAGCGGAACTAAGACAGGGGTTTATGGCTACACCTTC. The encoded protein is CASGTKTGVYGYTF.

This clonotype occurred many times. This chain uses TRBV20-1 with TRBJ2-2, with TRBD2 identical over 7 bases. The CDR3 has 15 residues. After removal of 1 base from V and 4 bases from J, the junction contained 6 bases not matched to a gene. From germline, CDR1 is DFQATT and CDR2 SNEGSKA (reference sequence). The CDR3 region has the DNA TGCAGTGCTAGAGGCGCGGGAGAGGCCACCGGGGAGCTGTTTTTT. It codes for CSARGAGEATGELFF.

At least ten counts were recorded for this clonotype. The J gene is TRBJ2-7, the V gene TRBV28; 9 bases align to TRBD1. Germline values: CDR1 MDHEN, CDR2 SYDVKM. This CDR3 has 15 amino acids. With V trimmed by 6 bases and J by 2 bases, 8 bases remained unmatched. In DNA form, the CDR3 reads TGTGCCAGCAGGACCGACAGGGGGGACCCCTACGAGCAGTACTTC. This gives the protein CASRTDRGDPYEQYF. The whole variable domain, remainder taken from reference TRBV28 and TRBJ2-7, is DVKVTQSSRYLVKRTGEKVFLECVQDMDHENMFWYRQDPGLGLRLIYFSYDVKMKEKGDIPEGYSVSREKKERFSLILESASTNQTSMYLCASRTDRGDPYEQYFGPGTRLTVT.

This clonotype was seen ten or more times. The chain uses TRBV6-5 and TRBJ2-5, with TRBD2 matching over 8 bases. CDR1 and CDR2 (germline): MNHEY, SVGAGI. The CDR3 extends over 15 amino acids. J was trimmed by 1 base and V by 3 bases; bases with no gene match: 4. CDR3 protein: CASSYSGEAQETQYF. The CDR3 nucleotides read TGTGCCAGCAGTTATAGCGGGGAAGCCCAAGAGACCCAGTACTTC.

This clonotype was seen many times. The V call is TRBV28, the J call TRBJ2-7, with a possible D match to TRBD1 (5 bases). The CDR3 length is 15 residues. Germline CDR1 and CDR2: MDHEN and SYDVKM. Trimming pared 8 bases from V and 2 bases from J, leaving 19 bases between. The CDR3 protein is CASLPLQGPPYEQYF. CDR3 bases: TGTGCCAGCCTCCCGTTGCAGGGCCCACCCTACGAGCAGTACTTC.

In its sample, this clonotype was seen many times. The chain joins TRBV12-3 or TRBV12-4 to TRBJ1-3, with a weak D call TRBD1 (5 bases). The germline V and J ends were trimmed by 6 bases and 1 base, with 13 bases remaining between them. The CDR3 has 15 amino acids. The CDR3 sequence is CASSLGTVSGNTIYF. The CDR3 nucleotides read TGTGCCAGCAGCCTTGGGACCGTTTCTGGAAACACCATATATTTT.

This clonotype appeared many times. CDR3 coding DNA: TGTGCCATGGCCCGGACGGAGTACACCGGGGAGCTGTTTTTT. Translated, it gives CAMARTEYTGELFF. V is TRBV10-3 and J is TRBJ2-2, with D unresolved. CDR3 length: 14 amino acids. V was shortened by 9 bases and J by 3 bases, with 14 bases between the two germline ends. Germline V CDR1 and CDR2: ENHRY, SYGVKD.

This clonotype was seen many times. The chain couples TRBV27 to TRBJ1-5, with D maybe TRBD1 (6 bases). CDR3 length: 14 amino acids. Germline lookup yields CDR1 MNHEY and CDR2 SMNVEV (reference sequence). Trimming left V 6 bases short and J 7 bases short, with 16 bases between. CDR3 sequence (DNA): TGTGCCAGCAGCCCCTCAGGGGTAGGGCAGCCCCAGCATTTT. Its protein is CASSPSGVGQPQHF.

The J gene is TRBJ1-1, the V gene TRBV15; unclear D gene. This CDR3 is 12 amino acids long. The V gene's germline CDR1 is LNHNV and CDR2 YYDKDF (reference sequence). V was cut by 6 bases and J by 5 bases, with 10 bases left in between. In nucleotides, the CDR3 is TGTGCCACCAGGAAGGGTGGGACTGAAGCTTTCTTT. Amino acid sequence: CATRKGGTEAFF.

Ten or more counts support this clonotype. The rearrangement joins TRBV27 to TRBJ2-7, with D perhaps matching TRBD1 (6 bases). CDR3 size: 15 residues. Trimming shortened V by 5 bases and J by 2 bases, and 16 bases separated the two germline ends. Germline assignment: CDR1 MNHEY and CDR2 SMNVEV (reference sequence). CDR3 amino acids: CASSVTGHPTYEQYF. In DNA form, the CDR3 reads TGTGCCAGCAGTGTTACGGGACACCCTACCTACGAGCAGTACTTC.

The sample holds many counts of this clonotype. The rearrangement uses TRBV11-1 and TRBJ1-2, with TRBD1 matching 7 bases. The CDR3 sequence is 15 residues long. Germline CDR1 is SGHAT and CDR2 is FQDESV (reference sequence). With 5 bases clipped from V and 6 bases from J, the junction kept 12 bases outside the gene matches. Here the CDR3 DNA reads TGTGCCAGCAGCCTCATCAGGGGGGCGTCTGATGGCTACACCTTC. It is translated as CASSLIRGASDGYTF.

This clonotype was seen only a few times. The V and J genes are TRBV20-1 and TRBJ2-7, with D possibly TRBD1 on 6 matching bases. The V end was cut by 6 bases, the J end by 0 bases, with 18 bases between. CDR1 DFQATT and CDR2 SNEGSKA come from the germline V gene (reference sequence). This CDR3 is 15 amino acids long. The CDR3 DNA reads as TGCAGTGCCGGTCCAGGGGCCCTTAGCTCCTACGAGCAGTACTTC. Translation gives CSAGPGALSSYEQYF.

Note on this clonotype: A much more abundant neighbour one base away suggests this may be a read error. The chain couples TRBV7-8 to TRBJ2-7, with 8 bases lining up with TRBD2. The germline V gene has CDR1 SGHVS and CDR2 FQNEAQ. Trimming cost V 0 bases and J 8 bases; bases outside gene matches: 6. This CDR3 contains 14 residues. CDR3: CASSLAGCGGKQYF. The CDR3 nucleotides read TGTGCCAGCAGCTTAGCAGGTTGCGGGGGGAAGCAGTACTTC.

The rearrangement uses TRBV7-3 and TRBJ2-1; 10 nucleotides align to TRBD1. The CDR3 extends over 14 amino acids. CDR1 is SGHTA, CDR2 FQGTGA, per germline. J gave up 9 bases and V 10 bases, and 12 bases lay outside the gene matches. This CDR3 is CAIPGTGAPSEQFF. In DNA, the CDR3 is TGTGCCATCCCGGGGACAGGGGCGCCCAGTGAGCAGTTCTTC.

This clonotype was found many times. This chain connects TRBV19 to TRBJ1-5, with D unclear. CDR1 LNHDA and CDR2 SQIVND come from the germline V gene (reference sequence). V was clipped by 8 bases and J by 5 bases, with 16 bases between them. CDR3 length: 14 amino acids. CDR3 in amino acids: CASSWTEADQPQHF. As DNA, the CDR3 is TGTGCCAGTTCATGGACTGAGGCTGATCAGCCCCAGCATTTT.

This clonotype was seen repeatedly, ten times or more. This chain links TRBV12-3 or TRBV12-4 with TRBJ2-7, with D possibly matching TRBD1 (6 bases). The ends were cut back, 3 bases at V and 6 bases at J, with 18 bases in the middle. The CDR3 sequence is 15 residues long. CDR3 sequence: CASSLGETGDTEQYF. The CDR3, as DNA: TGTGCCAGCAGTTTGGGTGAGACAGGAGATACCGAGCAGTACTTC.

Many counts were recorded for this clonotype. Mismatch with germline at one junction end may stem from a read error. V and J are TRBV6-2 or TRBV6-3 and TRBJ2-4; 13 bases are a match to TRBD2. This CDR3 spans 15 amino acids. Per germline, CDR1 MNHEY and CDR2 SVGEGT. CDR3 amino acids: CASSRTSGRRNIKYF. The CDR3 nucleotides read TGTGCCAGCAGTCGGACTAGCGGGAGACGGAACATTAAGTACTTC.

This clonotype has ten or more counts. The chain carries TRBV28 and TRBJ1-1; no definite D call. The CDR3 is 16 residues long. Germline V lookup: CDR1 MDHEN, CDR2 SYDVKM. The germline V and J ends were trimmed by 6 bases and 0 bases, with 17 bases remaining between them. The CDR3 reads CASSPDVERVNTEAFF. CDR3 DNA sequence: TGTGCCAGCAGCCCAGATGTGGAGCGCGTGAACACTGAAGCTTTCTTT.

This clonotype was counted many times. This rearrangement joins TRBV12-3 or TRBV12-4 to TRBJ2-4; the match to TRBD2 covers 13 bases. Trimming removed 7 bases from V and 8 bases from J; junction bases left unmatched: 2. The CDR3 totals 13 residues. The CDR3 sequence: CASTGLAGDIQYF. CDR3 coding DNA: TGTGCCAGCACCGGACTAGCGGGAGACATTCAGTACTTC.

This clonotype has more than one count but fewer than ten. The chain links TRBV6-1 to TRBJ2-5; D not certain. V dropped 5 bases and J dropped 2 bases, with 12 bases sitting between them. CDR1 and CDR2 (germline): MNHNS, SASEGT. The CDR3 runs 14 residues. The CDR3: CASSLGFLQETQYF. The CDR3 nucleotides are TGTGCCAGCAGTCTGGGCTTCCTACAAGAGACCCAGTACTTC.